These T cell receptor beta chains were read from a single sample in a study of blood T cells in healthy people across ages. TCRdb passed the 5' RACE reads through MiXCR, listing each CDR3 protein once. Among 750,000 to 1,000,000 distinct CDR3 sequences, roughly 29% were seen once, and the ten largest hold 10%. These data also featured in a second study, about T cells of mothers and their children.

The specimen was blood. These receptors were collected from a woman in her 40s in good health. Each CDR3 is given with its conserved first and last residue. D genes are given only for firm matches. Expanded clones get a size class; other rows say once, few or many, or leave the size out.

v_gene: TRBV20-1; abundance: once; j_gene: TRBJ2-1; d_gene: -; CDR3nt: TGCAGTGCTAGAGGGGTCAACAATGAGCAGTTCTTC; CDR3aa: CSARGVNNEQFF
v_gene: TRBV29-1; abundance: -; j_gene: TRBJ1-1; d_gene: -; CDR3nt: TGCAGCGCAGGTACAGAGAACACTGAAGCTTTCTTT; CDR3aa: CSAGTENTEAFF
v_gene: TRBV19; abundance: many; j_gene: TRBJ1-1; d_gene: TRBD1; CDR3nt: TGTGCCAGTAGTCAGGGACAGGGAAGCACTGAAGCTTTCTTT; CDR3aa: CASSQGQGSTEAFF
v_gene: TRBV29-1; abundance: -; j_gene: TRBJ1-2; d_gene: -; CDR3nt: TGCAGCCTGGGGGAAAACACCTTC; CDR3aa: CSLGENTF
v_gene: TRBV7-2; abundance: many; j_gene: TRBJ2-3; d_gene: -; CDR3nt: TGTGCCAGCAGCCCCCCCGTCCCGGGAGATACGCAGTATTTT; CDR3aa: CASSPPVPGDTQYF
v_gene: TRBV25-1; abundance: -; j_gene: TRBJ2-1; d_gene: TRBD2; CDR3nt: TGTGCCAGCAGTCCGGGACTAGCGGGGGTAGTGGTCTACAATGAGCAGTTCTTC; CDR3aa: CASSPGLAGVVVYNEQFF
v_gene: TRBV11-2; abundance: -; j_gene: TRBJ1-2; d_gene: -; CDR3nt: TGTGCCAGCAGCTTAGATCCGGGGGCCAGATATGGCTACACCTTC; CDR3aa: CASSLDPGARYGYTF
v_gene: TRBV7-2; abundance: many; j_gene: TRBJ1-1; d_gene: -; CDR3nt: TGTGCCAGCACCCCCATGAGGAGGTACACTGAAGCTTTCTTT; CDR3aa: CASTPMRRYTEAFF
v_gene: TRBV7-2; abundance: few; j_gene: TRBJ2-1; d_gene: -; CDR3nt: TGTGCCAGCAGCTTCGATAGTCAGACCCAGTTCTTC; CDR3aa: CASSFDSQTQFF
v_gene: TRBV4-3; abundance: -; j_gene: TRBJ1-2; d_gene: -; CDR3nt: TGCGCCAGCAGCCAAATGGGTGAGGATGGGATCTATGGCTACACCTTC; CDR3aa: CASSQMGEDGIYGYTF
v_gene: TRBV6-5; abundance: once; j_gene: TRBJ1-1; d_gene: -; CDR3nt: TGTGCCAGCAGCTGGGACCGAAGAGGGAACACTGAAGCTTTCTTT; CDR3aa: CASSWDRRGNTEAFF
v_gene: TRBV28; abundance: -; j_gene: TRBJ2-1; d_gene: -; CDR3nt: TGTGCCAGCAGTTTAGCGGGACGACGCCACAATGAGCAGTTCTTC; CDR3aa: CASSLAGRRHNEQFF
v_gene: TRBV7-3; abundance: -; j_gene: TRBJ1-6; d_gene: TRBD1; CDR3nt: TGTGCCAGCAGCTTACTAAGACGACAGGGGACAGGGCCCGATAATTCACCCCTCCACTTT; CDR3aa: CASSLLRRQGTGPDNSPLHF
v_gene: TRBV10-3; abundance: -; j_gene: TRBJ2-1; d_gene: -; CDR3nt: TGTGCCATCAGCGATCTAACTAGCTCCTCCTACAATGAGCAGTTCTTC; CDR3aa: CAISDLTSSSYNEQFF
v_gene: TRBV7-9; abundance: many; j_gene: TRBJ2-5; d_gene: -; CDR3nt: TGTGCCAGCAGCTCCCTATCCGGGAGCCTCCAAGAGACCCAGTACTTC; CDR3aa: CASSSLSGSLQETQYF
v_gene: TRBV28; abundance: -; j_gene: TRBJ2-1; d_gene: TRBD2; CDR3nt: TGTGCCAGCAGTCCCCCGGCTAGCGGGGGTGATGAGCAGTTCTTC; CDR3aa: CASSPPASGGDEQFF
v_gene: TRBV7-2; abundance: -; j_gene: TRBJ2-3; d_gene: TRBD2; CDR3nt: TGTGCCAGCAGCTTAGGCGGGGTACTAGCGGGGGGGACGCAGTATTTT; CDR3aa: CASSLGGVLAGGTQYF
v_gene: TRBV20-1; abundance: -; j_gene: TRBJ1-3; d_gene: -; CDR3nt: TGCAGTGCCAATTTTCGCTCTGGAAACACCATATATTTT; CDR3aa: CSANFRSGNTIYF
v_gene: TRBV5-1; abundance: -; j_gene: TRBJ2-5; d_gene: -; CDR3nt: TGCGCCAGCAGTCGGTCGGGGGAAGAGACCCAGTACTTC; CDR3aa: CASSRSGEETQYF
v_gene: TRBV6-5; abundance: -; j_gene: TRBJ1-5; d_gene: -; CDR3nt: TGTGCCAGCAGACGGCGGGAAGATAGCAATCAGCCCCAGCATTTT; CDR3aa: CASRRREDSNQPQHF
v_gene: TRBV7-9; abundance: few; j_gene: TRBJ1-4; d_gene: -; CDR3nt: TGTGCCAGCAGCTTAGCGAAACAGGGTAGGGGCGAAAAACTGTTTTTT; CDR3aa: CASSLAKQGRGEKLFF
v_gene: TRBV24-1; abundance: -; j_gene: TRBJ2-7; d_gene: TRBD1; CDR3nt: TGTGCCACCAGTGATGCGGACAGGAGGAGTACCTACGAGCACTACTTC; CDR3aa: CATSDADRRSTYEHYF
v_gene: TRBV7-2; abundance: -; j_gene: TRBJ2-3; d_gene: -; CDR3nt: TGTGCCAGCAGCTTGTCAGGGGCGCCAGATACGCAGTATTTT; CDR3aa: CASSLSGAPDTQYF
v_gene: TRBV21-1; abundance: -; j_gene: TRBJ1-5; d_gene: -; CDR3nt: TGTGCCAGCAGCAAGGGGCCACATAGCAATCAGCCCCAGCATTTT; CDR3aa: CASSKGPHSNQPQHF
v_gene: TRBV20-1; abundance: -; j_gene: TRBJ2-5; d_gene: -; CDR3nt: TGCAGTGCTAGCGCTCAAGGGCGGGGCGTAGAGACCCAGTACTTC; CDR3aa: CSASAQGRGVETQYF
v_gene: TRBV7-2; abundance: many; j_gene: TRBJ1-6; d_gene: -; CDR3nt: TGTGCCAGCAGCCGCGGGACTCCTAATTCACCCCTCCACTTT; CDR3aa: CASSRGTPNSPLHF
v_gene: TRBV7-9; abundance: few; j_gene: TRBJ1-1; d_gene: -; CDR3nt: TGTGCCAGCACCCACACGGGCACTGAAGCTTTCTTT; CDR3aa: CASTHTGTEAFF
v_gene: TRBV7-9; abundance: -; j_gene: TRBJ1-1; d_gene: -; CDR3nt: TGTGCCAGCAGCTTAAGGGGGGGCGCGAACACTGAAGCTTTCTTT; CDR3aa: CASSLRGGANTEAFF
v_gene: TRBV13; abundance: many; j_gene: TRBJ2-7; d_gene: -; CDR3nt: TGTGCCAGCAGCTTAAGGGGGGCGGGACTGATCTCCTACGAGCAGTACTTC; CDR3aa: CASSLRGAGLISYEQYF
v_gene: TRBV5-1; abundance: many; j_gene: TRBJ2-7; d_gene: -; CDR3nt: TGCGCCAGCAGCTTGCCGACAGGGACTGGGGGGGACGAGCAGTACTTC; CDR3aa: CASSLPTGTGGDEQYF
v_gene: TRBV5-1; abundance: -; j_gene: TRBJ2-4; d_gene: -; CDR3nt: TGCGCCAGCAGCTTGGCGCAGGGGTTAGACATTCAGTACTTC; CDR3aa: CASSLAQGLDIQYF
v_gene: TRBV18; abundance: -; j_gene: TRBJ2-7; d_gene: TRBD1; CDR3nt: TGTGCCAGCTCACCCAGCGATTACGACAGGGGGCGCCCCTACGAGCAGTACTTC; CDR3aa: CASSPSDYDRGRPYEQYF
v_gene: TRBV30; abundance: -; j_gene: TRBJ1-1; d_gene: -; CDR3nt: TGTGCCTGGAGTGTAAGTGAAGCTTTCTTT; CDR3aa: CAWSVSEAFF
v_gene: TRBV6-1; abundance: -; j_gene: TRBJ1-1; d_gene: -; CDR3nt: TGTGCCAGCAGTGAACGGGGGTACATGAACACTGAAGCTTTCTTT; CDR3aa: CASSERGYMNTEAFF
v_gene: TRBV24-1; abundance: -; j_gene: TRBJ2-7; d_gene: -; CDR3nt: TGTGCCACCAGCCATGAGGGTGGGGACTACGAGCAGTACTTC; CDR3aa: CATSHEGGDYEQYF
v_gene: TRBV20-1; abundance: -; j_gene: TRBJ1-1; d_gene: -; CDR3nt: TGCGGTGCTAGAATTGGGGGGTCTGACACTGAAGCTTTCTTT; CDR3aa: CGARIGGSDTEAFF
v_gene: TRBV25-1; abundance: -; j_gene: TRBJ1-4; d_gene: TRBD1; CDR3nt: TGTGCCAGCAGTGATTCGGCAGGGGGGGTATACAATGAAAAACGGTTTTTT; CDR3aa: CASSDSAGGVYNEKRFF
v_gene: TRBV29-1; abundance: many; j_gene: TRBJ2-1; d_gene: TRBD2; CDR3nt: TGCAGCTCACGACGGGGGGGGCTTTACAATGAGCAGTTCTTC; CDR3aa: CSSRRGGLYNEQFF
v_gene: TRBV7-9; abundance: few; j_gene: TRBJ1-5; d_gene: TRBD1; CDR3nt: TGTGCCAGCAGCAAGGGACAGGGGGCTCAGCCCCAGCATTTT; CDR3aa: CASSKGQGAQPQHF
v_gene: TRBV2; abundance: -; j_gene: TRBJ2-4; d_gene: -; CDR3nt: TGTGCCAGCAGCAGGGAAGGGAAAAACATTCAGTACTTC; CDR3aa: CASSREGKNIQYF
v_gene: TRBV28; abundance: -; j_gene: TRBJ1-1; d_gene: TRBD1; CDR3nt: TGTGCCAGCACCTACCGGGACAGAGCGAACACTGAAGCTTTCTTT; CDR3aa: CASTYRDRANTEAFF
v_gene: TRBV20-1; abundance: -; j_gene: TRBJ2-7; d_gene: -; CDR3nt: TGCAGTGCTAGAGATCCGCAGGGGGGAGCCTACGAGCAGTACTTC; CDR3aa: CSARDPQGGAYEQYF
v_gene: TRBV5-1; abundance: -; j_gene: TRBJ2-3; d_gene: -; CDR3nt: TGCGCCAGCAGCTCGATCGGGGGGCCGGCAGATACGCAGTATTTT; CDR3aa: CASSSIGGPADTQYF
v_gene: TRBV7-9; abundance: few; j_gene: TRBJ1-1; d_gene: TRBD1; CDR3nt: TGCGCCAGCAGCTTAGGAACGGCAGGGGGCACTGAAGCTTTCTTT; CDR3aa: CASSLGTAGGTEAFF
v_gene: TRBV10-3; abundance: many; j_gene: TRBJ2-7; d_gene: -; CDR3nt: TGTGCCATCAGTGAGTCGAGGTTTGACCCCTACGAGCAGTACTTC; CDR3aa: CAISESRFDPYEQYF
v_gene: TRBV7-9; abundance: -; j_gene: TRBJ1-1; d_gene: -; CDR3nt: TGTGCCAGCAGCTTAGCGCTGGACTTGAACACTGAAGCTTTCTTT; CDR3aa: CASSLALDLNTEAFF
v_gene: TRBV12-3/TRBV12-4; abundance: many; j_gene: TRBJ2-6; d_gene: -; CDR3nt: TGTGCCAGCAGTACTGGGGCCAACGTCCTGACTTTC; CDR3aa: CASSTGANVLTF
v_gene: TRBV20-1; abundance: -; j_gene: TRBJ2-1; d_gene: -; CDR3nt: TGCAGTGTTGGTGGTAGCGGCCAATTCGAGCAGTTCTTC; CDR3aa: CSVGGSGQFEQFF
v_gene: TRBV28; abundance: -; j_gene: TRBJ2-2; d_gene: -; CDR3nt: TGTGCCAGCAGGGAGAGGACCGGGGAGCTGTTTTTT; CDR3aa: CASRERTGELFF
v_gene: TRBV28; abundance: -; j_gene: TRBJ1-2; d_gene: -; CDR3nt: TGTGCCAGCAGTTTACAGGACTCTGGCTACACCTTC; CDR3aa: CASSLQDSGYTF
v_gene: TRBV28; abundance: -; j_gene: TRBJ1-5; d_gene: TRBD1; CDR3nt: TGTGCCAGCAGTCCCCGTGGAGGGGGCGTTCAGCCCCAGCATTTT; CDR3aa: CASSPRGGGVQPQHF
v_gene: TRBV7-2; abundance: -; j_gene: TRBJ1-2; d_gene: -; CDR3nt: TGTGCCAGCAGCTTAGGGGGGCAGGATATGGGCTACACCTTC; CDR3aa: CASSLGGQDMGYTF
v_gene: TRBV24-1; abundance: -; j_gene: TRBJ1-1; d_gene: TRBD1; CDR3nt: TGTGCCACCAGTGTTGGATCGGGACAGGCCAACACTGAAGCTTTCTTT; CDR3aa: CATSVGSGQANTEAFF
v_gene: TRBV5-8; abundance: -; j_gene: TRBJ1-2; d_gene: -; CDR3nt: TGTGCCAGCAGCTTGGAAGTGTGGCTCCCTAGGGGCTACACCTTC; CDR3aa: CASSLEVWLPRGYTF
v_gene: TRBV5-1; abundance: few; j_gene: TRBJ1-4; d_gene: -; CDR3nt: TGCGCCAGCAGCTTGGGGTACCACCCCGGCAGGGTCAATGAAAAACTGTTTTTT; CDR3aa: CASSLGYHPGRVNEKLFF
v_gene: TRBV29-1; abundance: -; j_gene: TRBJ2-7; d_gene: -; CDR3nt: TGCAGCGTTGAATCCGGGTACAATGAGCAGTACTTC; CDR3aa: CSVESGYNEQYF
v_gene: TRBV11-1; abundance: -; j_gene: TRBJ2-3; d_gene: -; CDR3nt: TGTGCCAGCAGCACCGAGACAGACACAGATACGCAGTATTTT; CDR3aa: CASSTETDTDTQYF
v_gene: TRBV25-1; abundance: many; j_gene: TRBJ1-2; d_gene: -; CDR3nt: TGTGCCAGCAGTGAGGCGGAGACCTATGGCTACACCTTC; CDR3aa: CASSEAETYGYTF
v_gene: TRBV25-1; abundance: many; j_gene: TRBJ1-2; d_gene: -; CDR3nt: TGTGCCAGCAGAGCGGACAGACGAGGTGGCTACACCTTC; CDR3aa: CASRADRRGGYTF